The 31 T cell receptor beta chains given below trace back to one sample, sequenced in a study of T-cell reconstitution after alpha-beta-depleted transplantation in children. Unique molecular identifiers tagged the TCRbeta library. TCRdb re-called the PCR reads with MiXCR, one entry per CDR3 protein. The sample contains about 510,000 distinct CDR3 sequences, approximately 10% of which appear only once. Sequences were derived from PBMCs, mostly from graft donor cells, sampled 180 days after TCRalphabeta/CD19-depleted stem cell transplant. The receptors were sampled from a female patient aged 2 to 10 who had a stem cell transplant for aplastic anemia, so the T cells may come from the graft donor.

The genes are TRBV29-1 and TRBJ1-4; maybe TRBD1 (6 bases). Germline V gene data show CDR1 as SQVTM and CDR2 as ANQGSEA. CDR3 size: 12 residues. The V and J ends lost 7 bases and 5 bases respectively, with 11 bases between them. Here the CDR3 DNA reads TGCAGCGCTGGGGACATAAATGAAAAACTGTTTTTT. Protein: CSAGDINEKLFF.

The chain uses TRBV20-1 and TRBJ1-5; perhaps TRBD1 as D (5 bases). Trimming stripped 1 base from V and 5 bases from J, with 15 bases between. The length of the CDR3 is 15 residues. Germline CDR1 and CDR2: DFQATT and SNEGSKA (reference sequence). Here the CDR3 reads CSARGGGYDYQPQHF. CDR3 nucleotides: TGCAGTGCTAGAGGTGGGGGGTACGATTATCAGCCCCAGCATTTT.

The gene calls are TRBV12-3 or TRBV12-4 and TRBJ2-2; TRBD2 agrees at 11 bases. V gave up 5 bases and J gave up 2 bases; unmatched junction bases: 7. There are 17 residues in the CDR3. The CDR3 DNA follows: TGTGCCAGCAGTACCGCCGGGACTAGCGGCAACACCGGGGAGCTGTTTTTT. Its translation is CASSTAGTSGNTGELFF.

The chain is built from TRBV28 and TRBJ2-6, with D possibly being TRBD1 (6 bases). The V end was cut by 8 bases, the J end by 0 bases, with 11 bases between. This CDR3 has 15 residues. The V gene's germline CDR1 is MDHEN and CDR2 SYDVKM. The CDR3 is CASQQGSSGANVLTF. As DNA, the CDR3 is TGTGCCAGCCAACAGGGTTCCTCTGGGGCCAACGTCCTGACTTTC. The whole variable domain, remainder taken from reference TRBV28 and TRBJ2-6, is DVKVTQSSRYLVKRTGEKVFLECVQDMDHENMFWYRQDPGLGLRLIYFSYDVKMKEKGDIPEGYSVSREKKERFSLILESASTNQTSMYLCASQQGSSGANVLTFGAGSRLTVL.

This chain links TRBV6-2 or TRBV6-3 with TRBJ2-2; D is ambiguous. In germline, CDR1 is MNHEY, CDR2 SVGEGT. This CDR3 spans 16 amino acids. Deletions cut 2 bases from V and 3 bases from J, with 13 bases between. The CDR3 here is CASSYLLSAYTGELFF. CDR3 DNA: TGTGCCAGCAGTTACCTCCTCTCCGCCTACACCGGGGAGCTGTTTTTT.

This clonotype was observed a handful of times. V usage is TRBV28 and J usage is TRBJ1-2; no clear D gene. CDR3 length: 14 amino acids. Germline values: CDR1 MDHEN, CDR2 SYDVKM. Trimming cost V 1 base and J 5 bases, with 11 bases left between them. DNA for the CDR3: TGTGCCAGCAGTTTATCGACGGAACTATATGGCTACACCTTC. It yields the protein CASSLSTELYGYTF.

This clonotype was detected only a few times. The V and J genes are TRBV7-2 and TRBJ2-1; 10 bases align to TRBD2. Germline V gene lookup returns CDR1 SGHTA and CDR2 FQGNSA. CDR3 size: 14 residues. The J segment lost 7 bases and the V segment lost 4 bases, leaving 4 bases of the junction unmatched. DNA for the CDR3: TGTGCCAGCAGCTGGGGGGGACTAGCGAATGAGCAGTTCTTC. It translates to CASSWGGLANEQFF.

This clonotype was seen more than once but under ten times. The V call is TRBV9, the J call TRBJ1-2, with 7 nucleotides matching TRBD1. Per germline, CDR1 SGDLS and CDR2 YYNGEE. V shed 4 bases, J shed 5 bases, and the junction held 11 bases outside the gene matches. This CDR3 spans 15 amino acids. The CDR3 sequence is CASSPRGQDSYGYTF. The CDR3 DNA is TGTGCCAGCAGCCCCAGAGGACAGGATTCGTATGGCTACACCTTC. Variable domain in full (rest from reference TRBV9 and TRBJ1-2): DSGVTQTPKHLITATGQRVTLRCSPRSGDLSVYWYQQSLDQGLQFLIQYYNGEERAKGNILERFSAQQFPDLHSELNLSSLELGDSALYFCASSPRGQDSYGYTFGSGTRLTVV.

The chain links TRBV5-6 to TRBJ2-1; TRBD2 might be the D (5 bases). The CDR3 is 18 amino acids. V was shortened by 3 bases and J by 0 bases, with 19 bases between the two germline ends. Germline values: CDR1 SGHDT, CDR2 YYEEEE. The CDR3 region has the DNA TGTGCCAGCAGCTGGTCCCTGGGGAGCCGTCGCTCCTACAATGAGCAGTTCTTC. Translating it yields CASSWSLGSRRSYNEQFF. Filled out from reference TRBV5-6 and TRBJ2-1, the complete variable domain reads DAGVTQSPTHLIKTRGQQVTLRCSPKSGHDTVSWYQQALGQGPQFIFQYYEEEERQRGNFPDRFSGHQFPNYSSELNVNALLLGDSALYLCASSWSLGSRRSYNEQFFGPGTRLTVL.

The J gene is TRBJ1-5, the V gene TRBV6-2 or TRBV6-3; no clear D. CDR1 is MNHEY, CDR2 SVGEGT, per germline. This CDR3 is 15 amino acids long. Trimming removed 2 bases from V and 2 bases from J, with 10 bases in between. CDR3 in DNA: TGTGCCAGCAGTTACAACGTTGGGGGCAATCAGCCCCAGCATTTT. Its translation is CASSYNVGGNQPQHF.

This clonotype has a handful of counts. This rearrangement joins TRBV7-9 to TRBJ2-1; D is ambiguous. The germline V and J ends were trimmed by 2 bases and 1 base, with 6 bases remaining between them. The CDR3 spans 14 residues. Germline CDR1 SEHNR, CDR2 FQNEAQ (reference sequence). The CDR3 region has the DNA TGTGCCAGCAGCTTAAGTGTTTCCTACAATGAGCAGTTCTTC. This gives the protein CASSLSVSYNEQFF.

In its sample, this clonotype was seen a few times. The rearrangement links TRBV7-2 to TRBJ2-6, with D possibly being TRBD1 (5 bases). The length of the CDR3 is 15 residues. CDR1 SGHTA and CDR2 FQGNSA come from the germline V gene. The CDR3 sequence is CATSRAVSGANVLTF. CDR3 in DNA: TGTGCTACCTCCAGGGCCGTCTCTGGGGCCAACGTCCTGACTTTC.

This clonotype has a handful of counts. The J gene is TRBJ1-2, the V gene TRBV29-1; 8 bases line up with TRBD1. The V gene's germline CDR1 is SQVTM and CDR2 ANQGSEA. The CDR3 is made up of 15 amino acids. V gave up 1 base and J gave up 2 bases; unmatched junction bases: 6. This CDR3 is CSVEGTGSANYGYTF. DNA for the CDR3: TGCAGCGTTGAAGGGACAGGGTCGGCAAACTATGGCTACACCTTC.

This clonotype came up many times. The chain couples TRBV5-1 to TRBJ2-3; maybe TRBD1 (6 bases). The germline V gene encodes CDR1 SGHRS and CDR2 YFSETQ. The CDR3 is made up of 16 amino acids. Deletions cut 0 bases from V and 0 bases from J, with 11 bases between. This CDR3 reads CASSLEGGLSTDTQYF. In DNA form, the CDR3 reads TGCGCCAGCAGCTTGGAAGGGGGATTGAGCACAGATACGCAGTATTTT.

This clonotype was found many times. This chain links TRBV6-1 with TRBJ2-1; 10 nucleotides line up with TRBD2. Germline V gene data show CDR1 as MNHNS and CDR2 as SASEGT. CDR3 length equals 17 residues. After removal of 5 bases from V and 3 bases from J, the junction contained 10 bases not matched to a gene. CDR3 DNA sequence: TGTGCCAGCAGTCAATCAAGCGGGAGGGGCTACTACAATGAGCAGTTCTTC. This codes for CASSQSSGRGYYNEQFF.

V usage is TRBV30 and J usage is TRBJ1-1; D remains ambiguous. Germline CDR1 and CDR2: GTSNPN and SVGIG (reference sequence). The CDR3 has 16 amino acids. Trimming took 1 base from V and 0 from J, leaving 15 bases between them. CDR3 protein: CAWSDYGKSMNTEAFF. The CDR3 nucleotides read TGTGCCTGGAGTGACTACGGGAAGTCCATGAACACTGAAGCTTTCTTT.

In this sample, this clonotype turned up many times. V and J are TRBV27 and TRBJ1-1; a possible D gene is TRBD1 (5 bases). The CDR3 extends over 16 amino acids. Trimming took 7 bases from V and 2 from J, leaving 20 bases between them. Looked up from germline, CDR1 is MNHEY and CDR2 is SMNVEV (reference sequence). The CDR3 loop is CASKDWGNGANTEAFF. The CDR3 nucleotides are TGTGCCAGCAAGGATTGGGGGAACGGGGCCAACACTGAAGCTTTCTTT.

This clonotype was counted only a few times. The chain joins TRBV20-1 to TRBJ2-4; 11 positions agree with TRBD1. Germline assignment: CDR1 DFQATT and CDR2 SNEGSKA (reference sequence). V lost 6 bases and J lost 6; bases outside the gene matches: 10. The CDR3 length is 15 residues. CDR3 DNA sequence: TGCAGTGCCCACCGGACAGGGGGCGGTGGAAACATTCAGTACTTC. Protein sequence: CSAHRTGGGGNIQYF.

The CDR3 nucleotides read TGTGCCAGCAGCCAAGTGGGCAGGGGACCGTACGAGCAGTACTTC. Translating it yields CASSQVGRGPYEQYF. The chain joins TRBV3-1 to TRBJ2-7; possibly TRBD1 for D (6 bases). Germline-derived CDR1 and CDR2 are LGHDT and YNNKEL (reference sequence). This CDR3 is 15 amino acids long. V was cut by 1 base and J by 4 bases, with 14 bases left in between.

This clonotype has a count of ten or more. The chain couples TRBV14 to TRBJ1-1, with D hard to call. The CDR3 is made up of 15 amino acids. Trimming removed 0 bases at V and 2 bases at J, with 10 bases between. Germline CDR1 and CDR2: SGHDN and FVKESK. The CDR3 sequence: CASSQEIGVNTEAFF. In nucleotides, the CDR3 is TGTGCCAGCAGCCAAGAAATCGGGGTAAACACTGAAGCTTTCTTT.

The chain uses TRBV7-2 and TRBJ2-1; 10 bases are a match to TRBD1. The CDR3 sequence is 14 residues long. J was trimmed by 12 bases and V by 4 bases; bases with no gene match: 9. Per the germline V gene, CDR1 is SGHTA and CDR2 is FQGNSA. CDR3 DNA sequence: TGTGCCAGCAGCTCCCCGGGACAGGGGATGAGGCAGTTCTTC. As protein: CASSSPGQGMRQFF. The variable domain in full, completed from reference TRBV7-2 and TRBJ2-1, reads GAGVSQSPSNKVTEKGKDVELRCDPISGHTALYWYRQSLGQGLEFLIYFQGNSAPDKSGLPSDRFSAERTGGSVSTLTIQRTQQEDSAVYLCASSSPGQGMRQFFGPGTRLTVL.

This clonotype was found a few times. The chain employs TRBV7-2 and TRBJ2-7, with 13 positions matching TRBD2. The CDR3 loop spans 13 amino acids. Looked up from germline, CDR1 is SGHTA and CDR2 is FQGNSA. V lost 9 bases to trimming and J lost 4 bases; unmatched junction nucleotides: 3. In nucleotides, the CDR3 is TGTGCCAGTGGACTAGCGGGAGTTTACGAGCAGTACGTC. As protein: CASGLAGVYEQYV.

The rearrangement links TRBV9 to TRBJ1-4; D is unclear. Trimming stripped 3 bases from V and 8 bases from J, with 17 bases between. CDR3 size: 15 residues. CDR1 is SGDLS, CDR2 YYNGEE, per germline. CDR3 loop: CASSESGEPAEKLFF. CDR3 nucleotide sequence: TGTGCCAGCAGCGAATCAGGAGAGCCCGCAGAAAAACTGTTTTTT.

This chain joins TRBV24-1 and TRBJ1-2; the D is unclear. Germline V gene data show CDR1 as KGHDR and CDR2 as SFDVKD. The CDR3 extends over 15 amino acids. The V end lost 4 bases, the J end lost 3 bases, and 14 bases lay between the germline ends. CDR3: CATSDGKTADYGYTF. The CDR3 DNA is TGTGCCACCAGTGACGGTAAGACCGCCGACTATGGCTACACCTTC.

The V gene is TRBV6-2 or TRBV6-3, the J gene TRBJ1-5, with 7 bases matching TRBD1. With 4 bases clipped from V and 1 base from J, the junction kept 7 bases outside the gene matches. Germline V gives CDR1 MNHEY, CDR2 SVGEGT. There are 16 residues in the CDR3. CDR3 DNA: TGTGCCAGCAGTTGGCGAAAGGACAGGAGCAATCAGCCCCAGCATTTT. It yields the protein CASSWRKDRSNQPQHF.

This clonotype was counted many times. This chain uses TRBV11-2 with TRBJ2-3, with TRBD1 matching 7 bases. Germline CDR1 SGHAT, CDR2 FQNNGV. With 1 base clipped from V and 0 bases from J, the junction kept 10 bases outside the gene matches. The CDR3 length is 18 residues. The CDR3 nucleotides are TGTGCCAGCAGCTTAGTTCTTCACAGGGGATCTAGCACAGATACGCAGTATTTT. Translating gives CASSLVLHRGSSTDTQYF. The variable domain in full, with the rest retrieved from reference TRBV11-2 and TRBJ2-3, is EAGVAQSPRYKIIEKRQSVAFWCNPISGHATLYWYQQILGQGPKLLIQFQNNGVVDDSQLPKDRFSAERLKGVDSTLKIQPAKLEDSAVYLCASSLVLHRGSSTDTQYFGPGTRLTVL.

There are a few counts of this clonotype. The CDR3 reads CASSPRQETNTEAFF. CDR3 nucleotide sequence: TGTGCCAGCAGCCCCCGACAGGAGACAAACACTGAAGCTTTCTTT. The V and J genes are TRBV7-2 and TRBJ1-1; maybe TRBD1 (6 bases). In germline, CDR1 is SGHTA, CDR2 FQGNSA. V was shortened by 5 bases and J by 2 bases, with 15 bases between the two germline ends. There are 15 residues in the CDR3. The variable domain in full, with the rest retrieved from reference TRBV7-2 and TRBJ1-1, is GAGVSQSPSNKVTEKGKDVELRCDPISGHTALYWYRQSLGQGLEFLIYFQGNSAPDKSGLPSDRFSAERTGGSVSTLTIQRTQQEDSAVYLCASSPRQETNTEAFFGQGTRLTVV.

J is TRBJ2-2 and V is TRBV19; tentatively, D is TRBD2 (6 bases). Deletions cut 4 bases from V and 4 bases from J, with 10 bases between. This CDR3 has 14 amino acids. The germline gives CDR1 LNHDA, CDR2 SQIVND (reference sequence). The CDR3 is CASSNWGVTGELFF. CDR3 DNA: TGTGCCAGTAGTAACTGGGGGGTCACCGGGGAGCTGTTTTTT. Together with reference TRBV19 and TRBJ2-2, the CDR3 gives the full variable domain: DGGITQSPKYLFRKEGQNVTLSCEQNLNHDAMYWYRQDPGQGLRLIYYSQIVNDFQKGDIAEGYSVSREKKESFPLTVTSAQKNPTAFYLCASSNWGVTGELFFGEGSRLTVL.

This clonotype was observed a few times. This chain uses TRBV7-2 with TRBJ2-3, with TRBD2 as a possible D gene (6 bases). CDR1 SGHTA and CDR2 FQGNSA come from the germline V gene. Trimming took 3 bases from V and 2 from J, leaving 9 bases between them. The CDR3 runs 14 residues. The CDR3 sequence is CASSLRLDTDTQYF. CDR3 nucleotide sequence: TGTGCCAGCAGCTTGAGACTAGACACAGATACGCAGTATTTT.

The chain is built from TRBV15 and TRBJ2-7; D gene uncertain. CDR3 length: 13 residues. V dropped 0 bases and J dropped 4 bases, with 7 bases sitting between them. Per the germline V gene, CDR1 is LNHNV and CDR2 is YYDKDF (reference sequence). This chain's CDR3 is CATSRDRIYEQYF. The DNA of the CDR3 is TGTGCCACCAGCAGAGATCGGATTTACGAGCAGTACTTC. Drawing the rest from reference TRBV15 and TRBJ2-7, the complete variable domain is DAMVIQNPRYQVTQFGKPVTLSCSQTLNHNVMYWYQQKSSQAPKLLFHYYDKDFNNEADTPDNFQSRRPNTSFCFLDIRSPGLGDTAMYLCATSRDRIYEQYFGPGTRLTVT.

This clonotype has only a few counts. This chain uses TRBV6-5 with TRBJ2-6, with 7 bases aligning to TRBD2. J gave up 0 bases and V 4 bases, and 3 bases lay outside the gene matches. CDR1 and CDR2 (germline): MNHEY, SVGAGI. This CDR3 region has 16 residues. In nucleotides, the CDR3 is TGTGCCAGCAGTTGGGGGGGGAACTCTGGGGCCAACGTCCTGACTTTC. Its protein is CASSWGGNSGANVLTF.